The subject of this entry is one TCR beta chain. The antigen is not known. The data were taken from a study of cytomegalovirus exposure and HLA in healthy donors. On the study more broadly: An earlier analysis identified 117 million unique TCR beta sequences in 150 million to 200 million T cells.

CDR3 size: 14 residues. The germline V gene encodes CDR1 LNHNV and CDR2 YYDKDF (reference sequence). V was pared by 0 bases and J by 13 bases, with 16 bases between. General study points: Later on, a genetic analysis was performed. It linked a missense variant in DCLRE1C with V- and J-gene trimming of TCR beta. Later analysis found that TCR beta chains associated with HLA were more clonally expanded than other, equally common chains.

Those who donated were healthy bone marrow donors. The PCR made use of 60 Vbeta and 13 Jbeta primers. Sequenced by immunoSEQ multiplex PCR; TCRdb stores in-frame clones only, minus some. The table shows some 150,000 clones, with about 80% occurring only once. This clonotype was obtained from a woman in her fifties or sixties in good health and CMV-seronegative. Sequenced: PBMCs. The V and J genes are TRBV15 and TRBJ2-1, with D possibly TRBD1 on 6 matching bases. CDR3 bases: TGTGCCACCAGCAGAGAGGGTACAGGGCGAAAACAGTTCTTC. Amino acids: CATSREGTGRKQFF. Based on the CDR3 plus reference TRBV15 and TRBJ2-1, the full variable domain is DAMVIQNPRYQVTQFGKPVTLSCSQTLNHNVMYWYQQKSSQAPKLLFHYYDKDFNNEADTPDNFQSRRPNTSFCFLDIRSPGLGDTAMYLCATSREGTGRKQFFGPGTRLTVL.